The T cell receptor (beta chain) under discussion was sequenced for a study of blood T cell repertoires in COVID-19 (TCRdb year 2020). At the level of the whole study: Samples from collaborators originated in the United States, Italy and Spain and spanned both the acute and convalescent phases of COVID-19. The prospective study material was composed of cDNA or gDNA derived from T cells, B-cell-depleted T cells, or PBMCs. Subjects who had been exposed to COVID-19, were actively infected with it, or had recovered from it provided the deeply sampled blood TCRbeta repertoires that made up the dataset. The repertoires were released in a freely available public database intended as a resource for research on the immune response to SARS-CoV-2. Samples were obtained from the ongoing ImmuneRACE study (first 160 participants) and from about 1,300 subjects provided by 6 global collaborators. Sample metadata almost always included a de-identified subject ID, COVID-19 status, age in years and sex. Where HLA class I and class II types were available, the types were taken from metadata supplied by the sample provider, not from assay-based typing. Points the paper makes about the study in general: How much clinical and demographic metadata was included differed by source and by participant, and the metadata was provided uncurated.

Collaborating institutions collected whole blood in K2EDTA tubes following their own protocols. For TCRbeta analysis, collaborator samples were shipped as frozen whole blood, as isolated PBMCs, or as DNA extracted from either sample type. TCRbeta CDR3 regions were amplified from genomic DNA by means of the immunoSEQ Assay, a bias-controlled multiplex PCR. On the study's bioinformatics: Within the assay, amplification of reference gene primers was used to estimate how many nucleated cells each sample contained. Sequence reads were collapsed and filtered to measure the absolute abundance of every unique TCRbeta CDR3 rearrangement. For each sample, productive Simpson clonality was calculated as the square root of Simpson's diversity index over productive rearrangements. Imported from immuneACCESS, the table was reduced by TCRdb to in-frame sequences with V and J called. These copies leave out some clones; in studies compared against another copy, an unresolved V gene accounts for under half, and the cause of the remainder is not known. That table gives V, J and clone size, and the DNA gave D and trimming. Across this sample there are 200,000 to 250,000 clones, with about 91% seen only once. 1.5% of the sample is in the top ten clones.

Points on this clone: What antigen it recognizes has not been identified. One base away there is no much larger clone; base qualities are not given.

Clipping removes 7 bases from V and 7 bases from J, with 10 as the unmatched junction base count. The germline V gene yields SQVTM for CDR1 and ANQGSEA for CDR2. The CDR3 goes from the cysteine to the phenylalanine over 13 residues. Only CDR3 DNA is held: 39 bases, read in frame from base 1. The source of this sequence is a man between 18 and 29 years old with active or convalescent COVID-19. Material for sequencing was peripheral blood. This chain joins TRBV29-1 to TRBJ2-1; a stretch of 7 junction bases matches TRBD2. The base sequence is TGCAGCGAACGGCCCGTGGGGGGGAATGAGCAGTTCTTC. Its protein product is CSERPVGGNEQFF.